This T cell receptor beta chain was found in a study of T cells in Graves' hyperthyroidism and ophthalmopathy. Regions amplified from RNA transcripts were the TCR beta CDR3 regions. Using the HTBI primer set, a first-round RT-PCR was run on the TCR CDR3. TCRdb re-derived calls from the multiplex PCR reads in MiXCR, one entry per CDR3 protein. This repertoire shows more than 350,000 distinct CDR3 sequences, nearly 15% found once; its top ten account for about 21%. Comments on this clonotype: Its antigen is not known.

The study left out patients who had uncontrolled infection, other autoimmune disease, pregnancy or lactation. Based on clinical symptoms, serum thyroxine and TRAb, thyroid ultrasound and orbital computed tomography, diagnoses were reached. The CDR3 is made up of 14 amino acids. From germline, CDR1 is MNHEY and CDR2 SVGEGT. The germline V and J ends were trimmed by 5 bases and 5 bases, with 15 bases remaining between them. Study-wide points: Patients with ophthalmopathy were separated from those with stable hyperthyroidism by a 13 V-J model.

This TCR derives from a woman aged 55 to 70 with Graves' ophthalmopathy. V usage is TRBV6-2 or TRBV6-3 and J usage is TRBJ2-5; perhaps TRBD1 as D (5 bases). The sample consisted of blood. The CDR3 spells CASSHARVRETQYF. The CDR3 DNA sequence: TGTGCCAGCAGTCACGCCAGGGTCAGGGAGACCCAGTACTTC.